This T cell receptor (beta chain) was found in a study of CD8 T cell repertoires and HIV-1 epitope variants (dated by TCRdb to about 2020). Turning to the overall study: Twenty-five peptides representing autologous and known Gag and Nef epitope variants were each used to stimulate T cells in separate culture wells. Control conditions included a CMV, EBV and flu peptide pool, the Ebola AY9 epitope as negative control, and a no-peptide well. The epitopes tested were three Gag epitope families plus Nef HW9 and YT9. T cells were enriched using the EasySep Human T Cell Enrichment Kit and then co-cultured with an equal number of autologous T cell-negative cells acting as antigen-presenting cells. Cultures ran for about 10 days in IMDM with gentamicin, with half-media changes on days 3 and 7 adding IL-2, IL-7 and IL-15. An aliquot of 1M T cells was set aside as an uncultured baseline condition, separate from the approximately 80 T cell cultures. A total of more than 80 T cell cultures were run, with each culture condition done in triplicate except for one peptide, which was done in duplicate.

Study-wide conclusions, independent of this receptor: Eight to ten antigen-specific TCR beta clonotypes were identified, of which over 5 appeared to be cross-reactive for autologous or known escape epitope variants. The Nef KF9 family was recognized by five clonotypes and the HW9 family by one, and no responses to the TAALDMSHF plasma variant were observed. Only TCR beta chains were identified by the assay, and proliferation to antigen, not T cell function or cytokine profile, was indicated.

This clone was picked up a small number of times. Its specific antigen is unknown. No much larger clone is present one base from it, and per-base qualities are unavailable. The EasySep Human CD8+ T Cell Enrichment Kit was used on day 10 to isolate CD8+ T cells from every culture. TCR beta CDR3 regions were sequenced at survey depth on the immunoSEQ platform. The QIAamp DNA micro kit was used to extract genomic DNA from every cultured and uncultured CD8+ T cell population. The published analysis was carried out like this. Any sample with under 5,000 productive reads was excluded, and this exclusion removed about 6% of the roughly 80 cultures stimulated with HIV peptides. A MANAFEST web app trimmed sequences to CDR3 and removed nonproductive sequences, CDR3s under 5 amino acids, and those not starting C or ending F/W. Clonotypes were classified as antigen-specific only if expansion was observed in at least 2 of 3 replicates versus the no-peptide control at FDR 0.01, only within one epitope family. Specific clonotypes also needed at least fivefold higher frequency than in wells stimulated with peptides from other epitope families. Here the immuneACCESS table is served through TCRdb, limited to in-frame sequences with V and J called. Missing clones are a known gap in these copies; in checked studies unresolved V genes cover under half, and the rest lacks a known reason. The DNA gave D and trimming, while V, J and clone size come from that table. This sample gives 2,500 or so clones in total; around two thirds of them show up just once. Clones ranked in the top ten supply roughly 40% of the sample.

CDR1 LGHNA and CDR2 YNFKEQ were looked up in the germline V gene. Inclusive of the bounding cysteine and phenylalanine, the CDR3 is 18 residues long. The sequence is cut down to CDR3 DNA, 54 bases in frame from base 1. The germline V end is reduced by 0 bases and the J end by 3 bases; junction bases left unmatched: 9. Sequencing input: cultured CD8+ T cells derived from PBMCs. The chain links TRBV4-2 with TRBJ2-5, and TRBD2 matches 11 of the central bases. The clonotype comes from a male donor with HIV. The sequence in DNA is TGTGCCAGCAGCCAAGAATTACTAGCGGGGGCGGTAGAAGAGACCCAGTACTTC. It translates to CASSQELLAGAVEETQYF.